This TCR beta chain was recovered during a study of blood T cell repertoires in COVID-19. Study in general: Nucleic acid was either cDNA or gDNA, and it came from T cells, B-cell-depleted T cells, or PBMCs.

CDR1 is GTSNPN and CDR2 is SVGIG in the germline V gene (reference sequence). V was shortened by 0 bases and J by 8 bases, with 11 bases between the two germline ends. The CDR3 spans 13 residues. Original processing methods: Reference gene primer amplification in the assay estimated nucleated cell counts. Profiled with immunoSEQ multiplex PCR; TCRdb holds only in-frame clones, not every one. Clone size and the V and J calls come from that table; the DNA yielded D and trimming. The table shows 60,000 to 70,000 clones, with roughly nine tenths occurring only once. This sequence originates from a man in his forties or fifties with active COVID-19. The sample was peripheral blood. The rearrangement uses TRBV30 and TRBJ1-5; unclear D gene. The CDR3 loop is CAWSVEEGKPQHF. The CDR3 DNA reads TGTGCCTGGAGTGTAGAGGAGGGTAAGCCCCAGCATTTT.